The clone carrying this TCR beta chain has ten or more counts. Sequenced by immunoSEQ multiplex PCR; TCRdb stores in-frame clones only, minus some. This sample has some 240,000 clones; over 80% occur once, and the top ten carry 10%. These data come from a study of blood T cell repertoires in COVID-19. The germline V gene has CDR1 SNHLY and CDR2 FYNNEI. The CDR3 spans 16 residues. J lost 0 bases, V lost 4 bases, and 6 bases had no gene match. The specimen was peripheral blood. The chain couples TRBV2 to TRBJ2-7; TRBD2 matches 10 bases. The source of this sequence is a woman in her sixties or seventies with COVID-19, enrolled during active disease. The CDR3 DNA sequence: TGTGCCAGCAGTGGGACTAGCGGCTTAAGCTCCTACGAGCAGTACTTC. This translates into CASSGTSGLSSYEQYF.